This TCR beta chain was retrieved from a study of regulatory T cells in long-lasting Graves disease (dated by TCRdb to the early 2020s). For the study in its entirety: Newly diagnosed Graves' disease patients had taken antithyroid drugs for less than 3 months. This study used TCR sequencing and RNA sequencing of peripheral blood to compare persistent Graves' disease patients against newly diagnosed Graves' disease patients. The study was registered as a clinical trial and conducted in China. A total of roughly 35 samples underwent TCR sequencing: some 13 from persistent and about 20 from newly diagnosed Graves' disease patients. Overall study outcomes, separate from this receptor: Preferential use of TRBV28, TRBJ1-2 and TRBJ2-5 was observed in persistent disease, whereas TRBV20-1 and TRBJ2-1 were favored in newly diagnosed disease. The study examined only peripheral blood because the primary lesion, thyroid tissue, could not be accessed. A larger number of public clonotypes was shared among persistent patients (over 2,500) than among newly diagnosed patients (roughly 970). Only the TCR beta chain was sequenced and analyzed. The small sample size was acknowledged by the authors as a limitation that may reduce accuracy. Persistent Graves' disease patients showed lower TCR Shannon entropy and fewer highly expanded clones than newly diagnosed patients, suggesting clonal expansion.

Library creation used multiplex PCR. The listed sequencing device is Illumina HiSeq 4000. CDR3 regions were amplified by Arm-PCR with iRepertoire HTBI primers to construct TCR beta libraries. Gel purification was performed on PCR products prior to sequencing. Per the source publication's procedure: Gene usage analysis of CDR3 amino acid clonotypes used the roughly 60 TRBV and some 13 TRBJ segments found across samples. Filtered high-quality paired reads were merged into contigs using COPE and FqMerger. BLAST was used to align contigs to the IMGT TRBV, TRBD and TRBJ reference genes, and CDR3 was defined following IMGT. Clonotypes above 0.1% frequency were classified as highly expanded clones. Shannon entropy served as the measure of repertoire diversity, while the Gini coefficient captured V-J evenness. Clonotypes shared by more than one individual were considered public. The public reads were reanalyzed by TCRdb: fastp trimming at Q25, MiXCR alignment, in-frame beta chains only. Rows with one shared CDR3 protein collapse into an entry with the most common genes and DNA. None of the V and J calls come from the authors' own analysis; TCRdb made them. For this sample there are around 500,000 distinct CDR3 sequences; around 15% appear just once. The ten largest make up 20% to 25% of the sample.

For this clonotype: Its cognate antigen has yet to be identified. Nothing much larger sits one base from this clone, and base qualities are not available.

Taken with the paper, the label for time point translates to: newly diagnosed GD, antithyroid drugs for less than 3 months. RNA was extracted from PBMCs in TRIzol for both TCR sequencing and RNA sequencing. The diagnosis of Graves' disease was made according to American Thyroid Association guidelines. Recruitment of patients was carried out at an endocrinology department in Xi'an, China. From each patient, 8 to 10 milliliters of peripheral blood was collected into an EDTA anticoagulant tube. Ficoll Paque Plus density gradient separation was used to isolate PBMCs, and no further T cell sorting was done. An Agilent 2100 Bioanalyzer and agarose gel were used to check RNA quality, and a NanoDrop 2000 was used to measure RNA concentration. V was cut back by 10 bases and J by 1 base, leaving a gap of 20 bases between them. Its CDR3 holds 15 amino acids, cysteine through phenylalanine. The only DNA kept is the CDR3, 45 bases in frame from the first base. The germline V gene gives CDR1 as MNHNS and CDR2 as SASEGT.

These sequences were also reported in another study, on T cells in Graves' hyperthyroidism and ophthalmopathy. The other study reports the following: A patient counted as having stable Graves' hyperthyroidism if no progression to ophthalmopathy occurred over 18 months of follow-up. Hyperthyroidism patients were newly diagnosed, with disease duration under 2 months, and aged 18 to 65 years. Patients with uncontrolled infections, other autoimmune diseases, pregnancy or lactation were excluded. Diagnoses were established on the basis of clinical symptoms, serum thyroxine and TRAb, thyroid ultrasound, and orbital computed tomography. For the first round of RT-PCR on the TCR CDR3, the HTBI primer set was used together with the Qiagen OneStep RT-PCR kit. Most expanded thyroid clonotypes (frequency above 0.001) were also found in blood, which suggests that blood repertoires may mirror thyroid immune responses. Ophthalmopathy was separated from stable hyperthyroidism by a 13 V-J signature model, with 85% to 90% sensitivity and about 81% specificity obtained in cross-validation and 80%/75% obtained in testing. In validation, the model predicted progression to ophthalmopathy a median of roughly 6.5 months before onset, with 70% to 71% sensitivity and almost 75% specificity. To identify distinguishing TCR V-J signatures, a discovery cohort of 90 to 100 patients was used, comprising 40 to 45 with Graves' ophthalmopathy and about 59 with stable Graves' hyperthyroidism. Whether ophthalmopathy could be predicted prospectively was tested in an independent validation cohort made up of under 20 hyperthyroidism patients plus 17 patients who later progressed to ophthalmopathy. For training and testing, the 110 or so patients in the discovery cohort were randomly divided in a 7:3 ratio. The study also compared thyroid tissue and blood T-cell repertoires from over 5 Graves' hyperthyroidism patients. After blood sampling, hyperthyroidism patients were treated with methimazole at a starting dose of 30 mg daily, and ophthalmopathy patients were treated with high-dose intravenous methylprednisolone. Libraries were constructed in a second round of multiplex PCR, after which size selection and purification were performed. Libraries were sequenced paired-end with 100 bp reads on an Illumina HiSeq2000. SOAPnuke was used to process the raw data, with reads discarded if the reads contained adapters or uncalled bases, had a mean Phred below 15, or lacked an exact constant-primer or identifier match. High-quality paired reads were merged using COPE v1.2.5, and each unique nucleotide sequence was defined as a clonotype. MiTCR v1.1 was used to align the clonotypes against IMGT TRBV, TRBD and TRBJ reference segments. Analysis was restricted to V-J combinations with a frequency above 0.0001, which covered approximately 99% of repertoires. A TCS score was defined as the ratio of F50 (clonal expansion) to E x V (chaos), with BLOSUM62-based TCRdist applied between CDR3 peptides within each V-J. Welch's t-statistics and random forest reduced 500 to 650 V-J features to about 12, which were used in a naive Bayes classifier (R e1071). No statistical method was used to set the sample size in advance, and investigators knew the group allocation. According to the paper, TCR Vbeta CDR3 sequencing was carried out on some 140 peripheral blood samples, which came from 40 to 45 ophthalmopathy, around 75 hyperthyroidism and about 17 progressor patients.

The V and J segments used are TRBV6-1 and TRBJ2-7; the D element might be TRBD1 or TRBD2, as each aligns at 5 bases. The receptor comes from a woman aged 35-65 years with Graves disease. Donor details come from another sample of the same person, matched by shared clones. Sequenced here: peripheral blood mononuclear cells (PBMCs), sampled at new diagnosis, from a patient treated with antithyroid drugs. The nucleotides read TGTGCCACACGCAAAGGGACGGAGGATTCCTACGAGCAGTACTTC. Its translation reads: CATRKGTEDSYEQYF.